This paragraph covers one TCR beta chain sequence. What it recognizes is unknown. These data are taken from a study of chemoradiotherapy in HPV16-positive cancers. Across the whole study: Candidate HPV-specific T-cell clones and common TCR motifs came from functional assays in two HPV16-positive patients.

Samples were taken several times over chemoradiotherapy. Study findings and constraints: Candidate HPV-specific clones and E7-related TCR motifs grew in tumor during treatment.

Between the trimmed V and J ends, which lost 4 bases and 8 bases, there was a span of 23 bases. CDR1 GTSNPN and CDR2 SVGIG come from the germline V gene (reference sequence). This CDR3 comprises 15 residues. This table comes from immunoSEQ multiplex PCR, and its TCRdb copy is limited to in-frame clones, with some not included. The table has more than 7,500 clones, roughly 76% seen once; the top ten hold 6.5% to 9.5%. The chain carries TRBV30 and TRBJ1-2; D is uncertain. This material was collected from a patient who underwent chemoradiotherapy. The TCR sequence derives from a human donor with HPV-associated anogenital cancer. CDR3 coding DNA: TGTGCCTGGAATCTTGAGTCGGGCTCCCGCGGGGGCTACACCTTC. Its protein product is CAWNLESGSRGGYTF.